One and the same sample provided the 21 T cell receptor beta chains below, sequenced in a study of blood T cell repertoires in COVID-19. The method was immunoSEQ multiplex PCR; TCRdb's version includes in-frame clones alone and lacks a portion of them. This sample yields some 99,000 clones, of which 86% are seen a single time; around 13% belongs to the top ten. What was sequenced was peripheral blood. These receptors were collected from a woman aged 60 to 75 in a cohort sampled during active or convalescent COVID-19.

About this clone itself: One end of the junction fails to match germline, which may point to a read error. V and J are TRBV20-1 and TRBJ1-1; D unclear. Germline CDR1 is DFQATT and CDR2 is SNEGSKA (reference sequence). CDR3 length equals 11 residues. The CDR3 sequence is CSARGGWEAFF. The CDR3 region has the DNA TGCAGTGCGAGAGGAGGCTGGGAAGCTTTCTTT.

Written as DNA, the CDR3 is TGTGCCAGCAGCTTGGGAGGGCCCGGGGAGCTGTTTTTT. This translates into CASSLGGPGELFF. The J gene is TRBJ2-2, the V gene TRBV5-6, with D maybe TRBD2 (5 bases). The CDR3 has 13 amino acids. Trimming pared 0 bases from V and 6 bases from J, leaving 6 bases between. The germline V gene encodes CDR1 SGHDT and CDR2 YYEEEE.

In its sample, this clone was seen once. The chain joins TRBV2 to TRBJ1-6; D is possibly TRBD1 (6 bases). The CDR3 has 14 amino acids. Germline CDR1 and CDR2: SNHLY and FYNNEI. V was trimmed by 2 bases and J by 9 bases, leaving 11 bases between them. The CDR3 protein is CASSERGGLSPLHF. In DNA, the CDR3 is TGTGCCAGCAGTGAAAGGGGGGGGCTTTCACCCCTCCACTTT. Supplemented by reference TRBV2 and TRBJ1-6, the full variable domain reads EPEVTQTPSHQVTQMGQEVILRCVPISNHLYFYWYRQILGQKVEFLVSFYNNEISEKSEIFDDQFSVERPDGSNFTLKIRSTKLEDSAMYFCASSERGGLSPLHFGNGTRLTVT.

This chain links TRBV12-3 or TRBV12-4 with TRBJ2-7, with 11 nucleotides matching TRBD1. This CDR3 spans 13 amino acids. With V trimmed by 6 bases and J by 7 bases, 5 bases remained unmatched. DNA of the CDR3: TGTGCCAGCAGCGGACAGGGGGCGGGGGAGCAGTACTTC. Protein sequence: CASSGQGAGEQYF.

Written as DNA, the CDR3 is TGTGCCGTCCCGATAAGGGACAGCTCCTACGAGCAGTACTTC. Its translation: CAVPIRDSSYEQYF. The V gene is TRBV2, the J gene TRBJ2-7; 7 positions match TRBD1. V lost 11 bases, J lost 0 bases, and 10 bases stayed unmatched. The length of the CDR3 is 14 residues. Germline V gene sequence: CDR1 SNHLY, CDR2 FYNNEI.

This clone was counted between two and nine times. The chain uses TRBV14 and TRBJ2-7, with D hard to call. CDR1 and CDR2 (germline): SGHDN, FVKESK. CDR3 size: 14 residues. V was clipped by 0 bases and J by 3 bases, with 9 bases between them. CDR3 nucleotides: TGTGCCAGCAGCCAAGATCTGGCGGTCTACGAGCAGTACTTC. This translates into CASSQDLAVYEQYF.

This clone was counted a single time. The chain uses TRBV7-9 and TRBJ2-2; TRBD1 is a possible D gene (5 bases). V was pared by 6 bases and J by 4 bases, with 12 bases between. The CDR3 is 14 amino acids. The germline CDR1 and CDR2 sequences are SEHNR and FQNEAQ (reference sequence). The CDR3 here is CASRPEGATGELFF. CDR3 sequence (DNA): TGTGCCAGCAGACCTGAAGGGGCCACCGGGGAGCTGTTTTTT.

This sequence joins TRBV5-1 and TRBJ1-1; D uncertain. V lost 0 bases, J lost 3 bases, and 6 bases lay in between. Germline CDR1 reads SGHRS; CDR2 reads YFSETQ. The CDR3 contains 13 residues. CDR3 sequence: CASSLAGDTEAFF. The CDR3 DNA is TGCGCCAGCAGCTTGGCCGGGGACACTGAAGCTTTCTTT.

V and J are TRBV5-6 and TRBJ2-7; the D gene is possibly TRBD2 (6 bases). The length of the CDR3 is 15 residues. The V end was cut by 0 bases, the J end by 3 bases, with 13 bases between. CDR1 is SGHDT and CDR2 is YYEEEE in the germline V gene. The CDR3 DNA is TGTGCCAGCAGCTTGGATCCAACTAGCTTCTACGAGCAGTACTTC. This encodes CASSLDPTSFYEQYF.

In its sample, this clone was seen once. This chain connects TRBV18 to TRBJ1-1; no clear D. Trimming stripped 3 bases from V and 4 bases from J, with 15 bases between. The CDR3 is 15 amino acids. Germline CDR1 reads KGHSH; CDR2 reads LQKENI. The CDR3 sequence: CASSPEGGMGTEAFF. The CDR3, as DNA: TGTGCCAGCTCACCGGAGGGAGGGATGGGCACTGAAGCTTTCTTT.

This rearrangement joins TRBV7-3 to TRBJ2-7; 7 positions agree with TRBD2. The V and J ends lost 5 bases and 7 bases, in that order; junction bases with no gene match: 8. The CDR3 extends over 13 amino acids. Germline V gene lookup returns CDR1 SGHTA and CDR2 FQGTGA. The CDR3 here is CASSERGRGEQYF. For the CDR3, the DNA is TGTGCCAGCAGCGAACGGGGGAGGGGTGAGCAGTACTTC. Filled out from reference TRBV7-3 and TRBJ2-7, the complete variable domain reads GAGVSQTPSNKVTEKGKYVELRCDPISGHTALYWYRQSLGQGPEFLIYFQGTGAADDSGLPNDRFFAVRPEGSVSTLKIQRTERGDSAVYLCASSERGRGEQYFGPGTRLTVT.

The chain recombines TRBV11-2 with TRBJ1-1; D is unclear. This CDR3 spans 14 amino acids. V was trimmed by 1 base and J by 3 bases, leaving 9 bases between them. CDR1 is SGHAT, CDR2 FQNNGV, per germline. The CDR3 DNA follows: TGTGCCAGCAGCTTAGCGGGCGGGCACACTGAAGCTTTCTTT. This gives the protein CASSLAGGHTEAFF.

As concerns this clone: One junction end disagrees with the germline gene, perhaps due to a read error. The chain has TRBV5-6 and TRBJ2-7; weak D call: TRBD2 (6 bases). CDR1 and CDR2 from the germline V gene are SGHDT and YYEEEE. This CDR3 has 18 amino acids. DNA for the CDR3: TGTGCCAGTAGCTCCCAACGAATCTGGCAGACTAGAGAAGACGAGCAGTACTTC. As protein: CASSSQRIWQTREDEQYF.

The genes are TRBV2 and TRBJ2-2; maybe TRBD2 (5 bases). This CDR3 is built from 16 residues. Germline V gene data show CDR1 as SNHLY and CDR2 as FYNNEI. V lost 4 bases and J 0 bases, leaving 12 bases between the germline ends. CDR3 in amino acids: CASSGFEGTNTGELFF. The CDR3, as DNA: TGTGCCAGCAGTGGTTTTGAGGGAACGAACACCGGGGAGCTGTTTTTT.

J is TRBJ1-1 and V is TRBV5-5; a possible D gene is TRBD1 (6 bases). CDR1 is SGHKS, CDR2 YYEKEE, per germline (reference sequence). Deletions cut 4 bases from V and 10 bases from J, with 14 bases between. The CDR3 is 12 residues long. CDR3 amino acids: CASSHDRFTAFF. The CDR3 bases are TGTGCCAGCAGCCACGACAGGTTCACAGCTTTCTTT.

This chain links TRBV11-2 with TRBJ1-1; D is unresolved. V was shortened by 1 base and J by 1 base, with 7 bases between the two germline ends. CDR3 length: 14 residues. In germline, CDR1 is SGHAT, CDR2 FQNNGV. CDR3 bases: TGTGCCAGCAGCTTAGCGCGTGAGAACACTGAAGCTTTCTTT. It specifies CASSLARENTEAFF.

The chain uses TRBV24-1 and TRBJ2-5, with D possibly being TRBD2 (7 bases). The V end lost 6 bases, the J end lost 5 bases, and 18 bases lay between the germline ends. This CDR3 is built from 15 residues. Per germline, CDR1 KGHDR and CDR2 SFDVKD. CDR3 bases: TGTGCCACCAGTCCCTGGGGGGGGGCGATGGAGACCCAGTACTTC. As protein: CATSPWGGAMETQYF.

Written as DNA, the CDR3 is TGTGCCAGTAGTATAGGACAGGGTTTAACCGGGGAGCTGTTTTTT. Translation: CASSIGQGLTGELFF. The chain couples TRBV19 to TRBJ2-2; 7 positions match TRBD1. Germline CDR1 LNHDA, CDR2 SQIVND (reference sequence). This CDR3 is 15 amino acids long. V was clipped by 1 base and J by 5 bases; unmatched bases: 4.

The chain recombines TRBV28 with TRBJ1-1; possibly TRBD1 for D (6 bases). The V end lost 7 bases, the J end lost 1 base, and 16 bases lay between the germline ends. The CDR3 covers 15 residues. The germline gives CDR1 MDHEN, CDR2 SYDVKM. The CDR3 bases are TGTGCCAGCACCCCGGGTGGACAGCGGAACACTGAAGCTTTCTTT. Its translation: CASTPGGQRNTEAFF. Complete variable domain (other parts from reference TRBV28 and TRBJ1-1): DVKVTQSSRYLVKRTGEKVFLECVQDMDHENMFWYRQDPGLGLRLIYFSYDVKMKEKGDIPEGYSVSREKKERFSLILESASTNQTSMYLCASTPGGQRNTEAFFGQGTRLTVV.

The genes are TRBV20-1 and TRBJ1-2; D call uncertain. The V end lost 3 bases, the J end lost 4 bases, and 12 bases lay between the germline ends. From germline, CDR1 is DFQATT and CDR2 SNEGSKA (reference sequence). CDR3 length: 13 amino acids. This CDR3 reads CSASKAGLYGYTF. The CDR3 DNA is TGCAGTGCTAGTAAGGCAGGACTCTATGGCTACACCTTC.

This clone was detected a few times. The V and J genes are TRBV7-6 and TRBJ2-1; 15 bases line up with TRBD2. After removal of 2 bases from V and 6 bases from J, the junction contained 11 bases not matched to a gene. The CDR3 has 19 residues. CDR1 and CDR2 from the germline V gene are SGHVS and FNYEAQ. CDR3 loop: CASSLRGTSGRNSLNEQFF. CDR3 DNA sequence: TGTGCCAGCAGCTTAAGAGGGACTAGCGGGAGGAACTCTCTCAATGAGCAGTTCTTC.